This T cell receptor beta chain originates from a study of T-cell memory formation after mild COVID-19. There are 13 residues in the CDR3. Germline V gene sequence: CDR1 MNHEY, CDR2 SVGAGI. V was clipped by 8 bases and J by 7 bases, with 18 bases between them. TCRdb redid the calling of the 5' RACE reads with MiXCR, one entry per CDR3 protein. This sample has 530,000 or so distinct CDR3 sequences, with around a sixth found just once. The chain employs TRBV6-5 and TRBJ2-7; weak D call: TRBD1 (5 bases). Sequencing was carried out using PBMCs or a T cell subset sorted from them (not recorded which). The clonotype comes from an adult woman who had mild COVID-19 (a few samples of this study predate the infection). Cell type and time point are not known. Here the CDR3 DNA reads TGTGCCAGCTCTGCAGGGTTAGTAAGGGAGCAGTACTTC. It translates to CASSAGLVREQYF.